This T cell receptor beta chain is drawn from a study of CD4+ T cells in melanoma. Regarding the study as a whole: Reportedly, melanoma neoantigen-specific CD4+ T cells showed varied differentiation states. A reported correlation linked neoantigen-specific CD4+ T cells to CD8+, macrophage and B cell function.

With regard to this clone: Its antigen is still unknown.

This CDR3 has 16 amino acids. Germline V gives CDR1 LGHNT, CDR2 FRNRAP. V lost 1 base, J lost 0 bases, and 2 bases stayed unmatched. Assay used: immunoSEQ multiplex PCR; TCRdb lists only in-frame clones, some missing. The sample contains approximately 20,000 clones, under 90% of which appear only once. V usage is TRBV12-5 and J usage is TRBJ2-3, with 9 positions matching TRBD2. The clonotype originates from a human donor with melanoma. Sample: cells from a culture (not recorded whether cultured in vitro). This chain's CDR3 is CASGLGTSASTDTQYF. In DNA form, the CDR3 reads TGTGCTAGTGGTTTGGGGACTAGCGCTAGCACAGATACGCAGTATTTT.